This TCR beta chain was identified during a study of OX40 agonist ivuxolimab in advanced cancers. Overall study context: Melanoma, hepatocellular carcinoma, head and neck or renal cell cancer occurred in dose-escalation patients. Notes on the study in general: The CD4+ and CD8+ T cells in the blood had expanded clonally by week 6 at 0.1 to 3.0 mg/kg.

The table came from immunoSEQ multiplex PCR; TCRdb's copy has only in-frame clones and leaves some out. The sample lists tens of thousands of clones, roughly 80% seen once, with about 2.4% in the top ten. Note on this clone: What it binds is not known.

Losses at the gene ends were 2 bases for V and 7 bases for J; bases not matched to a gene: 12. The germline V gene encodes CDR1 SEHNR and CDR2 FQNEAQ (reference sequence). CDR3 length: 18 residues. The gene calls are TRBV7-9 and TRBJ2-1, with 12 positions matching TRBD2. The receptor was derived from an adult with an advanced solid tumor such as melanoma, head and neck, liver or kidney cancer. Source: CD4+ or CD8+ T cells sorted from blood, taken in a trial of the OX40 agonist ivuxolimab. The CDR3 loop reads CASSLPYRLAGVRNEQFF. The CDR3, as DNA: TGTGCCAGCAGCTTACCTTACCGACTAGCGGGAGTCAGGAATGAGCAGTTCTTC. Based on the CDR3 plus reference TRBV7-9 and TRBJ2-1, the full variable domain is DTGVSQNPRHKITKRGQNVTFRCDPISEHNRLYWYRQTLGQGPEFLTYFQNEAQLEKSRLLSDRFSAERPKGSFSTLEIQRTEQGDSAMYLCASSLPYRLAGVRNEQFFGPGTRLTVL.